This T cell receptor (beta chain) stems from a study of T-cell memory formation after mild COVID-19. Trimming left V 0 bases short and J 7 bases short, with 12 bases between. The CDR3 runs 14 residues. Germline CDR1 MNHEY, CDR2 SVGEGT. As for this clonotype: Its antigen is currently unknown.

Study-level points and caveats: SARS-CoV-2 specificity of second-wave clones peaking day 37 was unconfirmed.

TCRdb reprocessed the 5' RACE reads via MiXCR and lists one record per CDR3 protein. Here the sample spans fewer than 150,000 distinct CDR3 sequences, about 14% being singletons. This clonotype was obtained from an adult woman who had mild COVID-19 (a few samples of this study predate the infection). Cell type and time point are not known. Specimen: PBMCs or a T cell subset sorted from them (not recorded which). The chain has TRBV6-2 or TRBV6-3 and TRBJ2-5; D gene ambiguous. Here the CDR3 DNA reads TGTGCCAGCAGTTACTCAGGGCAATTTGGGACCCAGTACTTC. This encodes CASSYSGQFGTQYF.